This T cell receptor beta chain appears in the sequencing data of a study of blood T cell repertoires in COVID-19. Overall study context: Specimens from acute and convalescent COVID-19 originated in the United States, Italy and Spain. T cells, B-cell-depleted T cells, or PBMCs supplied cDNA or gDNA.

V lost 5 bases and J lost 4; bases outside the gene matches: 5. This CDR3 is 14 amino acids long. From germline, CDR1 is SEHNR and CDR2 FQNEAQ (reference sequence). Assay: immunoSEQ multiplex PCR; the TCRdb copy retains only in-frame clones and omits some. This table holds about 250,000 clones, about 90% found once. This chain joins TRBV7-9 and TRBJ1-2; TRBD1 matches 9 bases. The sequencing input was PBMCs or T cells enriched from blood (not recorded which). This receptor was taken from a woman aged 18 to 35 who had recovered from COVID-19. The CDR3 is CASSLDRGSYGYTF. The DNA for the CDR3 is TGTGCCAGCAGCCTCGACAGGGGGAGCTATGGCTACACCTTC.